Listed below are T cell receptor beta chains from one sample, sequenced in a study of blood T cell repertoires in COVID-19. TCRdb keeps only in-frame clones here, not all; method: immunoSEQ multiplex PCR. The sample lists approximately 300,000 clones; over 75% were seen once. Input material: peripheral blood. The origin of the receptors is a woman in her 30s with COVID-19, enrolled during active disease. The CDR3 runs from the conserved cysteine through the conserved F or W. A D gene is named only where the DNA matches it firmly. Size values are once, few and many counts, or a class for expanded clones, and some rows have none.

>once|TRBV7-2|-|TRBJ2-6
TGTGCCAGCAGCCCTACGGTCACCTCTGGGGCCAACGTCCTGACTTTC
CASSPTVTSGANVLTF
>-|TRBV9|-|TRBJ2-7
TGTGCCAGCAGCGTAGATACGACTCGGTTTACCTACGAGCAGTACTTC
CASSVDTTRFTYEQYF
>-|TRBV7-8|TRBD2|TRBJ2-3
TGTGCCAGCAGCTTAGCCGGGACTACCACAGATACGCAGTATTTT
CASSLAGTTTDTQYF
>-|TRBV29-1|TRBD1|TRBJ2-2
TGCAGCGTTGAGCCGGACAGGGGGGACACCGGGGAGCTGTTTTTT
CSVEPDRGDTGELFF
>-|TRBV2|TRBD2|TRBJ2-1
TGTGCCAGCAGTGAAACCCCAGCGGGATTCTACAATGAGCAGTTCTTC
CASSETPAGFYNEQFF
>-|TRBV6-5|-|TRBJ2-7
TGTGCCAGCAGGGGAGCGGGCGGCGAGCAGTACTTC
CASRGAGGEQYF
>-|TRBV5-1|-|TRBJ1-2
TGCGCCAGCAGCGCGGGGGAGAGAGGGATGGGCTACACCTTC
CASSAGERGMGYTF
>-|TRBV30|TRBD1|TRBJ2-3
TGTGCCTGGAGTAAAGGGGGCCTCCGCGTAGATACGCAGTATTTT
CAWSKGGLRVDTQYF
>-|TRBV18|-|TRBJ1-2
TGTGCCAGCTCACCACTCCGACAGCCGAATGGCTACACCTTC
CASSPLRQPNGYTF
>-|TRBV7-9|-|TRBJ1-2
TGTGCCAGCAGCTTAAGTGGAGCGGGAAATGGCTACACCTTC
CASSLSGAGNGYTF
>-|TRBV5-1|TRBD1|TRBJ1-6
TGCGCCAGCAGCTTGAGTCAGGGGGATAATTCACCCCTCCACTTT
CASSLSQGDNSPLHF
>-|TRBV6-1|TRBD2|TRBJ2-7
TGTGCCAGCAGTGAGTCTAGCGGGTCAACCTACGAGCAGTACTTC
CASSESSGSTYEQYF
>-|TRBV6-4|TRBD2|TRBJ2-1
TGTGCCAGCAGTGAGAGCGGGAGGACTGTGAATGAGCAGTTCTTC
CASSESGRTVNEQFF
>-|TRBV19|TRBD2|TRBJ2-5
TGTGCCAGTACCACGGGGCTAGCGGGAGTTACGGAGACCCAGTACTTC
CASTTGLAGVTETQYF
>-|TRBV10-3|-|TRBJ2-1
TGTGCCATCAGTGAGTCAACTAGGTGGCAGTTCTTC
CAISESTRWQFF
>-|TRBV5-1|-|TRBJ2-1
TGCGCCAGCAGCTGGGCCGCCACAGGTACCCTTACAGATGAGCAGTTCTTC
CASSWAATGTLTDEQFF
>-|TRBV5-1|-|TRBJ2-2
TGCGCCAGCAGCAGCGGACAGACGAACACCGGGGAGCTGTTTTTT
CASSSGQTNTGELFF
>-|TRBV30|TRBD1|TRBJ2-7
TGTGCCTGGCGACAGGGAAGGAACGAGCAGTACTTC
CAWRQGRNEQYF
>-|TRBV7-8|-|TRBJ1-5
TGTGCCAGCAGCTTAGGGGACAAATATCAGCCCCAGCATTTT
CASSLGDKYQPQHF
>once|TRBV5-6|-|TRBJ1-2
TGTGCCAGCAGCTTGAGTCTTGCAGGGGCGTCGGGCTACACCTTC
CASSLSLAGASGYTF
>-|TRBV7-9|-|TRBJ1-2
TGTGCCAGCAGCTTAGAAACGGGAGGCTATGGCTACACCTTC
CASSLETGGYGYTF
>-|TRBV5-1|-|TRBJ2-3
TGCGCCAGCACCTCCGGGACAACTAGCACAGATACGCAGTATTTT
CASTSGTTSTDTQYF
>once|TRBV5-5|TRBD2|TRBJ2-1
TGTGCCAGCAGCAATCTAGCGGGAGGGCCGGATGAGCAGTTCTTC
CASSNLAGGPDEQFF
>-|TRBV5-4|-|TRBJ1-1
TGTGCCAGCAGCTCGAGGGTTGATACTGAAGCTTTCTTT
CASSSRVDTEAFF
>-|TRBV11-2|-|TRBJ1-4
TGTGCCAGCAGCTTAGTGGGGAGGGCTAATGAAAAACTGTTTTTT
CASSLVGRANEKLFF
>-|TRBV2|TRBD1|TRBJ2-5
TGTGCCAGCAGTCGAACCAGGGGGCTCGGGGAGACCCAGTACTTC
CASSRTRGLGETQYF
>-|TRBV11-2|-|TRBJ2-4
TGTGCCAGCAGCTTGGTACAGGGCAACATTCAGTACTTC
CASSLVQGNIQYF
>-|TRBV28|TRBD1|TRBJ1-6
TGTGCCAGCAGGGCAGGCGGGGGACAGGGCAATAATTCACCCCTCCACTTT
CASRAGGGQGNNSPLHF
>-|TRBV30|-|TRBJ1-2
TGTGCCTGGAGTCGGCAGGGTGGAGGCTACACCTTC
CAWSRQGGGYTF
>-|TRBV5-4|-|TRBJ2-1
TGTGCCAGCAGCTTGGGGTTGAGCTATGAGCAGTTCTTC
CASSLGLSYEQFF
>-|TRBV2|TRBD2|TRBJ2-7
TGTGCCAGCAGTGGTTCTAGCGGTTACGAGCAGTACTTC
CASSGSSGYEQYF
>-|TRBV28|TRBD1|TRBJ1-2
TGTGCCAGCAGTCAGGGACAGAACTATGGCTACACCTTC
CASSQGQNYGYTF
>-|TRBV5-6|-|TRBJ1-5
TGTGCCAGCAGCTTGGCGGGAGGGAGCAATCAGCCCCAGCATTTT
CASSLAGGSNQPQHF
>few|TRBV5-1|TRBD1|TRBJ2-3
TGCGCCAGCAGCTCCGACAGGGGCACAGATACGCAGTATTTT
CASSSDRGTDTQYF
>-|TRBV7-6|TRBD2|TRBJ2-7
TGTGCCAGCAGCTTTGAGGCTAGCGGGATGAACGAGCAGTACTTC
CASSFEASGMNEQYF
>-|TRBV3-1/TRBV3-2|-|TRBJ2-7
TGTGCCAGCAGCCAAGGTCGGGGTCTCGAAGGCGGCGAGCAGTACTTC
CASSQGRGLEGGEQYF
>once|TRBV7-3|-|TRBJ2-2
TGTGCCAGCAGTCACGGTGCCGGGGAGCTGTTTTTT
CASSHGAGELFF
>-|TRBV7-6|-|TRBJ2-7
TGTGCCAGCAGCTGGGCCGTGGAGGCGGACGAGCAGTACTTC
CASSWAVEADEQYF
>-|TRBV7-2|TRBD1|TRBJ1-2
TGTGCCAGCAGCTCTGGACAGGGGGTATATGGCTACACCTTC
CASSSGQGVYGYTF
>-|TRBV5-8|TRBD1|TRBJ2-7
TGTGCCAGCAGCTTTTCAGGGGGCAACGAGCAGTACTTC
CASSFSGGNEQYF